The T cell receptor beta chain described here comes from a study of molecular identifiers for immune sequencing clone quantification. Overall study context: Naive CD8 RNA (around 20,000 or 100,000 cells) was divided into five aliquots, with four sequenced.

This CDR3 spans 14 amino acids. The V gene's germline CDR1 is SEHNR and CDR2 FQNEAQ (reference sequence). V was cut by 1 base and J by 5 bases, with 11 bases left in between. Each CDR3 protein is one row after TCRdb ran MiXCR on the PCR reads. The sample carries about 510,000 distinct CDR3 sequences, 25% recorded once. This chain joins TRBV7-9 and TRBJ1-1; tentatively, D is TRBD1 (5 bases). This receptor was identified in a human donor in good health. Some libraries in this study had Jurkat cell RNA spiked in. The sample comprised naive CD8+ T cells from blood, with Jurkat cell RNA spiked in. Subset noted: FACS-sorted CD8+CD4-CCR7+CD45RA+ naive T cells. Here the CDR3 DNA reads TGTGCCAGCAGCTTAGTCCCGGGGGGAACTGAAGCTTTCTTT. As protein: CASSLVPGGTEAFF. The full variable domain, completed using reference TRBV7-9 and TRBJ1-1, is DTGVSQNPRHKITKRGQNVTFRCDPISEHNRLYWYRQTLGQGPEFLTYFQNEAQLEKSRLLSDRFSAERPKGSFSTLEIQRTEQGDSAMYLCASSLVPGGTEAFFGQGTRLTVV.